The 10 T cell receptor beta chains reported below all come from one sample, sequenced in a study of T cells in Graves' hyperthyroidism and ophthalmopathy. Amplified regions were TCR beta CDR3 sequences from RNA transcripts. First-round RT-PCR of the TCR CDR3 relied on the HTBI primer set. TCRdb reanalysed the multiplex PCR reads using MiXCR and keeps one entry per CDR3 protein. Found here are about 250,000 distinct CDR3 sequences, approximately 14% of them singletons; the top ten hold 30% to 35%. Input material: blood. Every receptor here comes from a woman aged 45-60 years with Graves' hyperthyroidism that later progressed to Graves' ophthalmopathy.

This clonotype was seen a few times. CDR3 in amino acids: CASSSSRAYEQYF. CDR3 bases: TGTGCCAGCAGCTCATCCCGGGCCTACGAGCAGTACTTC. The chain combines TRBV7-9 with TRBJ2-7; no reliable D call. The germline V and J ends were trimmed by 4 bases and 2 bases, with 9 bases remaining between them. The length of the CDR3 is 13 residues. From germline, CDR1 is SEHNR and CDR2 FQNEAQ (reference sequence).

This rearrangement joins TRBV24-1 to TRBJ1-5; perhaps TRBD1 as D (5 bases). Germline V lookup: CDR1 KGHDR, CDR2 SFDVKD. V was cut by 3 bases and J by 0 bases, with 11 bases left in between. This CDR3 contains 16 residues. The DNA for the CDR3 is TGTGCCACCAGTGATAAGGCAGGGAATAGCAATCAGCCCCAGCATTTT. This translates into CATSDKAGNSNQPQHF.

This clonotype was detected many times. The genes are TRBV20-1 and TRBJ1-1, with D unclear. The CDR3 is made up of 11 amino acids. Germline CDR1 is DFQATT and CDR2 is SNEGSKA (reference sequence). Trimming cost V 4 bases and J 9 bases, with 12 bases left between them. The CDR3 here is CSANSPFQAFF. The CDR3 nucleotides read TGCAGTGCTAACTCGCCCTTTCAAGCTTTCTTT.

This clonotype was observed a few times. A read error may explain this, as a much larger clone is one base away. The chain employs TRBV2 and TRBJ2-5; D remains unclear. The CDR3 length is 12 residues. In germline, CDR1 is SNHLY, CDR2 FYNNEI. DNA of the CDR3: TGTGCCAGCGGATACGGTGAAGAGACCCAGTGCTTC. Encoded protein: CASGYGEETQCF.

A word on this clonotype: A much larger clone lies a single base off, so this may be a read error. The V call is TRBV29-1, the J call TRBJ2-1; D perhaps matches TRBD2 (6 bases). Germline values: CDR1 SQVTM, CDR2 ANQGSEA. V was cut by 7 bases and J by 0 bases, with 16 bases left in between. This CDR3 is built from 15 residues. CDR3: CSDPPGRTSYNEQFF. In DNA, the CDR3 is TGCAGCGACCCCCCAGGGAGGACCTCCTACAATGAGCAGTTCTTC.

Only one count was recorded for this clonotype. The V and J genes are TRBV12-3 or TRBV12-4 and TRBJ2-7, with D perhaps matching TRBD1 or TRBD2 (5 bases each). Trimming shortened V by 6 bases and J by 3 bases, and 9 bases separated the two germline ends. This CDR3 contains 12 residues. CDR3 sequence: CASSRGRYEQYF. CDR3 bases: TGTGCCAGCAGCCGGGGCCGCTACGAGCAGTACTTC.

This chain uses TRBV4-1 with TRBJ2-7; 7 bases match TRBD1. After removal of 5 bases from V and 4 bases from J, the junction contained 8 bases not matched to a gene. The V gene's germline CDR1 is MGHRA and CDR2 YSYEKL. The CDR3 is made up of 14 amino acids. The CDR3 nucleotides read TGCGCCAGCAGCTTCAGACAGGGCGAGTACGAGCAGTACTTC. It codes for CASSFRQGEYEQYF.

This clonotype was seen ten or more times. The rearrangement uses TRBV10-3 and TRBJ1-6, with D tentatively TRBD1 (5 bases). The germline CDR1 and CDR2 sequences are ENHRY and SYGVKD. Trimming removed 8 bases at V and 4 bases at J, with 12 bases between. CDR3 length: 14 residues. The CDR3 reads CAIGRDPYNSPLHF. In DNA form, the CDR3 reads TGTGCCATCGGCCGGGACCCTTATAATTCACCCCTCCACTTT.

This rearrangement joins TRBV28 to TRBJ2-3, with 12 bases that match TRBD2. Germline V gives CDR1 MDHEN, CDR2 SYDVKM. The CDR3 is 15 amino acids. Losses at the gene ends were 6 bases for V and 5 bases for J; bases not matched to a gene: 6. CDR3 region: CASRPGGLAGDTQYF. CDR3 nucleotides: TGTGCCAGCAGGCCGGGGGGACTAGCGGGAGATACGCAGTATTTT.

V and J are TRBV29-1 and TRBJ2-2; D not certain. CDR3 length: 13 residues. V lost 4 bases, J lost 7 bases, and 13 bases lay in between. Germline V CDR1 and CDR2: SQVTM, ANQGSEA. The CDR3 DNA reads as TGCAGCGTTGGGCAAAGTGAGGTCGGGGAGCTGTTTTTT. Its protein is CSVGQSEVGELFF.